A single sample is the source of the 15 T cell receptor beta chains below, sequenced in a study of cytomegalovirus exposure and HLA in healthy donors. Vbeta (60) and Jbeta (13) primers were used in the PCR. Produced via immunoSEQ multiplex PCR; TCRdb's table is partial and in-frame only. The data hold over 100,000 clones, with 81% observed a single time. The specimen sequenced was PBMCs. The receptors come from a woman in her 30s in good health and CMV-seronegative.

The table lists this clone with a few counts. At the DNA level, this CDR3 is encoded by other sequences in the same sample as well. V usage is TRBV20-1 and J usage is TRBJ1-2; possibly TRBD1 for D (6 bases). V was trimmed by 2 bases and J by 8 bases, leaving 9 bases between them. The CDR3 contains 11 residues. Looked up from germline, CDR1 is DFQATT and CDR2 is SNEGSKA (reference sequence). The CDR3 DNA reads TGCAGTGCTAGAAACAGGGAAGGCTACACCTTC. Its translation is CSARNREGYTF.

This clone has only a few counts. The CDR3 protein is CASRYRGHSYGYTF. The CDR3 nucleotides read TGTGCCAGCAGGTACCGGGGTCACAGCTATGGCTACACCTTC. The rearrangement links TRBV6-5 to TRBJ1-2, with D unresolved. The CDR3 totals 14 residues. Germline CDR1 is MNHEY and CDR2 is SVGAGI. The V gene lost 6 bases and the J gene lost 4 bases, with 15 bases spanning the gap.

This chain connects TRBV7-8 to TRBJ2-3; 9 positions match TRBD2. Germline assignment: CDR1 SGHVS and CDR2 FQNEAQ. The CDR3 contains 16 residues. Unmatched junction bases numbered 14, after V lost 6 bases and J lost 7 bases. The CDR3 is CASRPLWREGRYTQYF. CDR3 nucleotide sequence: TGTGCCAGCAGACCACTGTGGCGGGAGGGTCGATATACGCAGTATTTT.

The chain joins TRBV11-2 to TRBJ2-7; 9 bases fit TRBD2. CDR1 SGHAT and CDR2 FQNNGV come from the germline V gene. The CDR3 consists of 15 residues. With V trimmed by 3 bases and J by 0 bases, 3 bases remained unmatched. The CDR3 DNA reads TGTGCCAGCAGCTTCGGACTAGCGAGCTCCTACGAGCAGTACTTC. This codes for CASSFGLASSYEQYF.

This chain connects TRBV12-1 to TRBJ2-1; TRBD1, the D gene given by the table, was not confirmed from the DNA. TRBV12-1 is annotated as a pseudogene. CDR3 length: 13 amino acids. CDR3 coding DNA: TGTGCCAGCAGCTTTGGTATTCGGGACAGGGGGTTCTTC. Translating gives CASSFGIRDRGFF.

V is TRBV6-1 and J is TRBJ2-3; TRBD2 agrees at 8 bases. Germline CDR1 and CDR2: MNHNS and SASEGT. V lost 7 bases, J lost 2 bases, and 2 bases stayed unmatched. The CDR3 consists of 13 residues. CDR3 DNA: TGTGCCAGCAATGGACTAGCCACAGATACGCAGTATTTT. It yields the protein CASNGLATDTQYF.

The chain has TRBV12-5 and TRBJ2-5; 7 nucleotides match TRBD1. J gave up 5 bases and V 1 base, and 4 bases lay outside the gene matches. CDR3 size: 14 residues. CDR1 is LGHNT and CDR2 is FRNRAP in the germline V gene. CDR3 DNA: TGTGCTAGTGGTTTGGGACAGGGTGTGGAGACCCAGTACTTC. Translation: CASGLGQGVETQYF.

The chain recombines TRBV19 with TRBJ1-5, with D unresolved. The V and J ends lost 2 bases and 6 bases respectively, with 8 bases between them. CDR1 and CDR2 (germline): LNHDA, SQIVND (reference sequence). The length of the CDR3 is 13 residues. In nucleotides, the CDR3 is TGTGCCAGTAGTATATCGGCGGGTCAGCCCCAGCATTTT. Translating it yields CASSISAGQPQHF.

The chain combines TRBV29-1 with TRBJ2-7; no firm D call. V was clipped by 4 bases and J by 7 bases, with 8 bases between them. The CDR3 runs 10 residues. The germline gives CDR1 SQVTM, CDR2 ANQGSEA. The CDR3 nucleotides are TGCAGCGTTGTTGTGCGGGAGCAGTACTTC. It yields the protein CSVVVREQYF.

V gene TRBV5-6 combines with J gene TRBJ2-5; D gene unclear. Germline lookup yields CDR1 SGHDT and CDR2 YYEEEE. V was trimmed by 1 base and J by 5 bases, leaving 9 bases between them. The CDR3 runs to 13 residues. The CDR3 sequence: CASSLLLEETQYF. CDR3 DNA sequence: TGTGCCAGCAGCTTGCTTTTGGAGGAGACCCAGTACTTC.

The genes are TRBV2 and TRBJ1-1, with TRBD1 as a possible D gene (5 bases). The CDR3 sequence is 13 residues long. CDR1 and CDR2 from the germline V gene are SNHLY and FYNNEI. The ends were cut back, 7 bases at V and 6 bases at J, with 15 bases in the middle. The CDR3 bases are TGTGCCAGCACCTCGGACGGGGGTCCTGAAGCTTTCTTT. This gives the protein CASTSDGGPEAFF.

This chain joins TRBV19 and TRBJ1-1, with TRBD1 matching 9 bases. The V gene's germline CDR1 is LNHDA and CDR2 SQIVND (reference sequence). V dropped 5 bases and J dropped 1; count of bases not matched to a gene: 5. The CDR3 runs to 15 residues. Here the CDR3 reads CASSPRDRANTEAFF. CDR3 nucleotides: TGTGCCAGTAGTCCGCGGGACAGGGCGAACACTGAAGCTTTCTTT.

The V call is TRBV19, the J call TRBJ2-5; tentatively, D is TRBD1 (6 bases). The better agreement between TRBJ2-7 and the DNA end casts doubt on the J call. The length of the CDR3 is 15 residues. Germline CDR1 and CDR2: LNHDA and SQIVND (reference sequence). Here the CDR3 reads CASSMFATGKYEQYF. The CDR3 nucleotides read TGTGCCAGTAGTATGTTCGCGACAGGTAAATACGAGCAGTACTTC.

V is TRBV2 and J is TRBJ1-4; 9 positions agree with TRBD1. The V and J ends lost 2 bases and 6 bases, in that order; junction bases with no gene match: 1. Germline lookup yields CDR1 SNHLY and CDR2 FYNNEI. The CDR3 is 14 amino acids. The CDR3 coding sequence is TGTGCCAGCAGTGAACGGACAGGGGATGAAAAACTGTTTTTT. Its protein is CASSERTGDEKLFF.

This chain links TRBV11-2 with TRBJ2-6; D remains ambiguous. V was pared by 1 base and J by 0 bases, with 13 bases between. Germline V gives CDR1 SGHAT, CDR2 FQNNGV. The CDR3 contains 18 residues. This CDR3 is CASSLGYSLSSGANVLTF. In DNA, the CDR3 is TGTGCCAGCAGCTTAGGTTACAGCCTTAGCTCTGGGGCCAACGTCCTGACTTTC.